This TCR beta chain was observed in a study of beta chain features in type 1 diabetes (dated by TCRdb to the late 2010s). Concerning the study at large: No differences in mean age, gender distribution, total cell number or subset yield were found between patients and healthy donors. Regulatory and stem cell-like memory subsets were obtained from only 8 patients and roughly 8 healthy donors, while naive and central memory subsets were obtained from all 30 or so donors. Across all samples, approximately 100 million sorted cells were examined, and cell number per subset correlated strongly with RNA yield. The study compared the TCRB repertoires of sorted circulating CD4+ T cell subsets in recently diagnosed type 1 diabetes patients with those in matched healthy donors.

From each donor, a single peripheral blood sample of approximately 110 mL on average was drawn into heparinised tubes. A BD FACSAria II and a panel including CD45RO, CCR7, CD25, CD127, CD95 and CD27 were used to sort naive, central memory, regulatory and stem cell-like memory CD4+ T cells. Every sorted population had a purity above 95%. PBMCs were separated immediately by Lymphoprep density gradient centrifugation and were stained directly, without being cultured. So that batch effects would be minimized, each experiment stained and sorted samples in pairs, pairing one healthy donor with one patient. Inclusive of the bounding cysteine and phenylalanine, the CDR3 is 14 residues long. Of the read, only the CDR3 DNA is kept; its 42 bases are in frame from base 1. For CDR1 and CDR2, the germline V gene (reference sequence) lists SSHAT and FNYEAQ. The full study reports these points: Shorter templates might be favored by PCR, yet because patient and control samples were amplified and corrected together, any such skew would affect both groups equally. Patients with type 1 diabetes made fewer insertions and deleted more nucleotides at VDJ recombination sites, implying thymic rearrangement abnormalities. Naive, central memory and regulatory TCRB repertoires appeared to be more alike among patients than among healthy donors. Sequencing cDNA rather than genomic DNA could over-represent highly expressing activated cells, although activation and CD3 levels did not differ between groups. Only small numbers of individuals were included in the HLA sub-analyses, which left unresolved whether HLA type had any influence on TCRB rearrangement. Type 1 diabetes patients showed a moderate but significant shortening of TCRB CDR3 length in all four CD4+ subsets.

All of the isolated RNA was reverse transcribed with the High Capacity cDNA Reverse Transcription Kit, so expressed TCRB transcripts were sequenced. Naive, central memory and regulatory T cell samples underwent deep immunoSEQ sequencing, averaging about 3.57 million total reads per sample. After sorted cells were lysed in RLT buffer, RNA was extracted with DNase-treated RNeasy Micro or Mini kits, with the choice depending on cell number. Each cell subset was processed on its own to prevent cross-contamination, while patient and healthy donor samples were processed together. The immunoSEQ multiplex PCR was used to amplify TCRB sequences from cDNA, yielding 87-bp fragments that span the CDR3 region. Amplicons were sequenced on the Illumina HiSeq platform. Per the authors' processing: Synthetic template baselines were used to correct PCR bias computationally, reads within Hamming distance 2 were collapsed together, and singletons that could not be merged were discarded. Reads were aligned against IMGT so that V, D and J genes, CDR3 length and insertions or deletions at six rearrangement sites could be assigned. Within each subset, clonotype counts were normalized to the number of sorted cells before true diversity and Gini coefficients were calculated with the tcR R package. The overlap coefficient, calculated on TCRB nucleotide sequences, was used to measure repertoire sharing. Out-of-frame TCRB sequences from naive cells were analyzed as a proxy for the pre-selection repertoire. Not all clones reach the TCRdb copy of this immuneACCESS table, which keeps in-frame sequences only. Checked studies attribute under half of the gap to unresolved V genes and leave the rest unexplained. Clone size and the V and J calls come from that table; the DNA yielded D and trimming. This sample lists 620,000 or so clones; about 16% were detected once. The ten largest clones add up to around 0.1% of the sample.

Note on this clone: What this receptor recognizes is not known. The junction differs from germline at one of its ends, possibly a read error.

The chain joins TRBV7-7 to TRBJ1-1; the D gene is not confidently resolved. The sample was naive CD4+ T cells from blood. The sample's cell subset or site label, in plain terms: true naive CD4+ T cells. The sequence was obtained from a man aged 18 to 29 in good health. The encoded CDR3 is CASSPGIFNTEAFF. The DNA sequence is as follows: TGTGCTAGCAGCCCCGGGATTTTCAACACTGAAGCTTTCTTT.